This note documents a single TCR beta chain sequence. This sample was taken from a study of technical replicates of blood from several donors. Clones were read by immunoSEQ multiplex PCR, and TCRdb kept only the in-frame ones, dropping some. The sample contains more than 75,000 clones, just under 95% of which appear only once. The CDR3 has 12 residues. Per germline, CDR1 LNHDA and CDR2 SQIVND (reference sequence). V lost 5 bases to trimming and J lost 9 bases, with 11 bases between them. Sequenced input: T cells isolated from PBMCs. This chain uses TRBV19 with TRBJ1-5, with D perhaps TRBD1 (6 bases). This receptor was taken from a human donor in good health. CDR3 loop: CASSPLRGPQHF. In DNA, the CDR3 is TGTGCCAGTAGTCCCCTCAGGGGGCCCCAGCATTTT.